This TCR beta chain was captured in a study of T-cell memory formation after mild COVID-19 (dated by TCRdb to the early 2020s). With regard to the full study: TCR sequence clusters from the two donors were largely donor specific. Two young, previously healthy adult volunteers made up the cohort, one male and one female. T-cell clones expanding and contracting after mild COVID-19 in a couple of donors were tracked by longitudinal TCRalpha and TCRbeta repertoire sequencing. Study-wide conclusions, independent of this receptor: The second-wave clones that peaked on day 37 were not confirmed to be SARS-CoV-2 specific. The detection of some responding clones in pre-infection memory suggests that pre-existing cross-reactive memory T cells joined the SARS-CoV-2 response. From day 15 to 85, contracting clones showed balanced CD4/CD8 phenotypes, whereas a second wave of clones that expanded from day 15 to 37 leaned towards CD4+. Only a couple of mild cases were covered in the study, and larger cohorts including severe cases with pre-infection samples were considered necessary. Contracting CD4+ clones appeared mostly in the CM and EM memory subsets, whereas CD8+ clones were enriched in EMRA.

Looking up the germline V gene yields CDR1 MNHEY and CDR2 SVGAGI. Inclusive of the bounding cysteine and phenylalanine, the CDR3 is 16 residues long. The retained sequence is limited to the CDR3, 48 bases, with the frame set at the first base. Ends trimmed: V by 4 bases, J by 5 bases; bases unmatched to a gene: 13. With regard to this clonotype: Its antigen is not yet known. It has no much larger one-base neighbor in the sample; base qualities were not kept.

PBMCs were isolated by Ficoll-Paque density gradient centrifugation. Sequencing relied on an Illumina NovaSeq 6000. cDNA libraries for TCRalpha and TCRbeta were prepared by 5'RACE using constant-segment primers, with sample barcodes and unique molecular identifiers added. Trizol reagent was used to extract RNA from every sample. Libraries were amplified in two PCR steps, with a second sample barcode and Illumina TruSeq adapters added in the second step. The libraries were sequenced on an Illumina NovaSeq using 2 x 150 bp paired-end reads. The original pipeline was this. Reads were demultiplexed and collapsed into UMI-guided consensus sequences with migec v1.2.7. With mixcr v2.1.11, UMI consensuses were aligned to TRA and TRB V and J templates and assembled into clonotypes. A clonotype was counted as expanded or contracted only if both edgeR and NoisET called the change significant, with noise models trained on biological replicates. For edgeR calls, a false discovery rate-adjusted p below 0.01 and a log2 fold-change threshold of 1 were applied. PCA with hierarchical clustering of max-normalized trajectories of the 1000 most abundant clonotypes was used as exploratory dynamics analysis. The CD4 or CD8 phenotype of responding clones was assigned using the separately sequenced CD4+ and CD8+ repertoires. The raw public reads went through TCRdb reprocessing: fastp at Q25, MiXCR clone calling, in-frame beta chains kept. For every CDR3 protein sequence, its rows merge into one entry that carries the most common genes and DNA. It is TCRdb's table, rather than the study itself, that gives the V and J calls and clone size. For this sample there are 450,000 to 650,000 distinct CDR3 sequences; roughly 20% appear just once. Roughly an eighth of the sample comes from the top ten.

The TCR sequence derives from an adult woman who had mild COVID-19 (a few samples of this study predate the infection). The sample titles of this study are shuffled in the database, so cell type and time point are left out; the donor was told from shared clones. The chain couples TRBV6-5 to TRBJ2-7, and TRBD1 matches 8 of the central bases. The sample was PBMCs or a T cell subset sorted from them (not recorded which). The DNA sequence follows: TGTGCCAGCAGTTCCAGCCCCGGGACAGGCGTAAACGAGCAGTACTTC. This codes for CASSSSPGTGVNEQYF.